The present TCR beta chain was sequenced within a study of T-cell reconstitution after alpha-beta-depleted transplantation in children. For TCRbeta, the library was prepared with unique molecular identifiers. Each CDR3 protein is one row after TCRdb ran MiXCR on the PCR reads. The table records about 150,000 distinct CDR3 sequences, roughly 11% of them present only once. This clonotype was recorded at least ten times. Its antigen is unidentified. General study results and limits: In some patients, recipient T cells and intrathymic progenitors surviving conditioning explained high day-60 diversity. Reports say that about two months after transplant, the alpha-beta T cells came out of several hundred graft clones that had expanded. T-cell numbers and diversity, one year after transplant, stemmed largely from T cells that were newly produced.

The CDR3 extends over 12 amino acids. V was cut by 7 bases and J by 6 bases, with 10 bases left in between. In germline, CDR1 is SGHTA, CDR2 FQGNSA. The TCR comes from a boy between 2 and 10 years old with acute myeloid leukemia, due to receive a stem cell transplant. The rearrangement joins TRBV7-2 to TRBJ2-4; D may be TRBD1 (6 bases). The input for sequencing was PBMCs, taken before TCRalphabeta/CD19-depleted stem cell transplant. The CDR3 nucleotides are TGTGCCAGCATGGGGGCGAGAAACATTCAGTACTTC. This sequence encodes CASMGARNIQYF.